These 23 T cell receptor beta chains originate from one sample sequenced in a study of glioma-infiltrating T cells. TCR alpha and beta CDR3 regions were amplified from RNA using iRepertoire nested multiplex PCR. In TCRdb, the multiplex PCR reads were re-called with MiXCR into one record per CDR3 protein. The sample lists fewer than 200,000 distinct CDR3 sequences; around 45% were seen once. The sequenced sample consisted of glioma tissue, nonneoplastic brain tissue, or PBMCs (not recorded which). These receptor sequences come from a human donor with low-grade glioma or glioblastoma, undergoing nonglioma brain surgery, or in good health (not recorded which).

The V call is TRBV29-1, the J call TRBJ2-1; perhaps TRBD2 as D (6 bases). The germline gives CDR1 SQVTM, CDR2 ANQGSEA. V was pared by 7 bases and J by 8 bases, with 15 bases between. The CDR3 extends over 12 amino acids. Written as DNA, the CDR3 is TGCAGCGCCCGGACTAACGCCGATGAGCAGTTCTTC. Protein: CSARTNADEQFF.

V usage is TRBV5-1 and J usage is TRBJ2-1; the match to TRBD1 covers 7 bases. The V segment lost 4 bases and the J segment 4 bases; nucleotides outside the gene matches: 11. CDR1 SGHRS and CDR2 YFSETQ come from the germline V gene. CDR3 size: 16 residues. CDR3 loop: CASSQTTGSQYNEQFF. CDR3 nucleotides: TGCGCCAGCAGCCAAACGACAGGGAGTCAATACAATGAGCAGTTCTTC. The whole variable domain, remainder taken from reference TRBV5-1 and TRBJ2-1, is KAGVTQTPRYLIKTRGQQVTLSCSPISGHRSVSWYQQTPGQGLQFLFEYFSETQRNKGNFPGRFSGRQFSNSRSEMNVSTLELGDSALYLCASSQTTGSQYNEQFFGPGTRLTVL.

At least ten counts were recorded for this clonotype. The chain employs TRBV7-9 and TRBJ1-2; D is perhaps TRBD1 (5 bases). V was trimmed by 0 bases and J by 3 bases, leaving 8 bases between them. The CDR3 is 14 amino acids. CDR1 is SEHNR and CDR2 is FQNEAQ in the germline V gene (reference sequence). The CDR3 reads CASSLASGDYGYTF. The CDR3 DNA sequence: TGTGCCAGCAGCTTAGCTTCGGGGGACTATGGCTACACCTTC.

This clonotype came up once. The V and J genes are TRBV2 and TRBJ1-6; the D is unclear. CDR1 is SNHLY and CDR2 is FYNNEI in the germline V gene. The germline V and J ends were trimmed by 6 bases and 12 bases, with 18 bases remaining between them. The CDR3 length is 14 residues. CDR3 bases: TGTGCCAGCAGGCGGGAGACGCCTGATTTACCCCTCCACTTT. It codes for CASRRETPDLPLHF.

In regard to this clonotype: A clone one base away is much larger, so this may be a read error. The chain uses TRBV2 and TRBJ1-5, with D possibly TRBD1 on 5 matching bases. The germline V gene encodes CDR1 SNHLY and CDR2 FYNNEI. The CDR3 spans 14 residues. This CDR3 reads CASRGLNSNKPQHF. As DNA, the CDR3 is TGTGCCAGCAGGGGACTTAATAGCAATAAGCCCCAGCATTTT.

This rearrangement joins TRBV4-2 to TRBJ2-7; weak D call: TRBD2 (6 bases). The CDR3 length is 15 residues. Trimming stripped 0 bases from V and 7 bases from J, with 16 bases between. Germline V gene data show CDR1 as LGHNA and CDR2 as YNFKEQ. For the CDR3, the DNA is TGTGCCAGCAGCCAAGAAGGGAGACTAGATGGAGAGCAGTACTTC. It encodes CASSQEGRLDGEQYF.

This clonotype was seen only a few times. CDR3 amino acids: CSVVDRGNTIYF. CDR3 sequence (DNA): TGCAGCGTTGTAGACAGAGGAAACACCATATATTTT. The V and J genes are TRBV29-1 and TRBJ1-3, with D perhaps matching TRBD1 (5 bases). V dropped 4 bases and J dropped 4 bases, with 8 bases sitting between them. CDR1 is SQVTM, CDR2 ANQGSEA, per germline. This CDR3 has 12 amino acids.

This clonotype was recorded at least ten times. The chain combines TRBV20-1 with TRBJ1-1; weak D call: TRBD1 (5 bases). The CDR3 totals 12 residues. The V end lost 3 bases, the J end lost 3 bases, and 8 bases lay between the germline ends. CDR1 and CDR2 (germline): DFQATT, SNEGSKA (reference sequence). The CDR3 protein is CSARIGDTEAFF. The CDR3 region has the DNA TGCAGTGCTAGGATAGGGGACACTGAAGCTTTCTTT.

With respect to this clonotype: The junction and the germline gene differ at one end; a read error may be behind it. CDR3 residues: CGSSEQSGSFNEQFF. The CDR3 DNA reads as TGCGGCAGCAGTGAGCAGTCAGGCTCCTTCAATGAGCAGTTCTTC. The chain employs TRBV10-2 and TRBJ2-1; no reliable D call. The CDR3 runs 15 residues. The germline gives CDR1 WSHSY, CDR2 SAAADI.

Concerning this clonotype itself: This may come from a read error, since a much larger clone is one base off. V and J are TRBV20-1 and TRBJ2-7; 12 bases are a match to TRBD2. The CDR3 has 15 amino acids. The trim removed 1 base at V and 2 bases at J, leaving 3 bases unmatched. Per germline, CDR1 DFQATT and CDR2 SNEGSKA (reference sequence). The CDR3 coding sequence is TGCAGTGCTAGAGGGACTAGCGGGGACGCCTACGAGCAGTACTTC. Its translation: CSARGTSGDAYEQYF.

This clonotype has at least ten counts. The V call is TRBV4-2, the J call TRBJ1-2, with 8 bases fitting TRBD1. Germline CDR1 and CDR2: LGHNA and YNFKEQ. V gave up 2 bases and J gave up 7 bases; unmatched junction bases: 6. This CDR3 has 14 amino acids. Here the CDR3 reads CASSQKDRGGGYTF. The CDR3 DNA reads TGTGCCAGCAGCCAAAAAGACAGGGGAGGTGGCTACACCTTC.

This clonotype showed up just a few times. The rearrangement links TRBV3-1 to TRBJ1-1; D not certain. The CDR3 extends over 13 amino acids. Germline values: CDR1 LGHDT, CDR2 YNNKEL (reference sequence). V lost 1 base to trimming and J lost 2 bases, with 5 bases between them. The chain's CDR3 is CASSQARNTEAFF. The CDR3 nucleotides read TGTGCCAGCAGCCAAGCCCGTAACACTGAAGCTTTCTTT.

This clonotype has a handful of counts. V gene TRBV5-1 combines with J gene TRBJ2-2; D call uncertain. The CDR3 spans 15 residues. CDR1 is SGHRS, CDR2 YFSETQ, per germline. Trimming left V 4 bases short and J 0 bases short, with 10 bases between. CDR3 sequence (DNA): TGCGCCAGCAGCGCTAGGACGACGAACACCGGGGAGCTGTTTTTT. Amino acids: CASSARTTNTGELFF.

The sample holds many counts of this clonotype. V usage is TRBV15 and J usage is TRBJ2-5, with D uncertain. Trimming removed 0 bases at V and 0 bases at J, with 11 bases between. CDR3 size: 16 residues. Germline V gene data show CDR1 as LNHNV and CDR2 as YYDKDF (reference sequence). DNA of the CDR3: TGTGCCACCAGCAGAGATCTGGGCTGGGACCAAGAGACCCAGTACTTC. Its translation: CATSRDLGWDQETQYF.

This clonotype was counted ten times or more. This chain links TRBV6-1 with TRBJ2-3, with a tentative D call TRBD2 (5 bases). Germline assignment: CDR1 MNHNS and CDR2 SASEGT. Deletions cut 5 bases from V and 0 bases from J, with 15 bases between. This CDR3 region has 16 residues. For the CDR3, the DNA is TGTGCCAGCAGTTCCAGCCAAGCGGATAGCACAGATACGCAGTATTTT. It codes for CASSSSQADSTDTQYF.

Concerning this clonotype: Mismatch with germline at one junction end may stem from a read error. The chain joins TRBV18 to TRBJ2-5; no clear D. The CDR3 runs to 15 residues. Germline CDR1 reads KGHSH; CDR2 reads LQKENI. The CDR3 nucleotides read TGTGCCAGATCACCAGGTCGAGTCGACCAAGAGACCCAGTACTTC. Its translation is CARSPGRVDQETQYF.

The V gene is TRBV12-3 or TRBV12-4, the J gene TRBJ2-1; D is ambiguous. The CDR3 runs 12 residues. With 4 bases removed from V and 4 bases from J, the gap between germline ends came to 5 bases. For the CDR3, the DNA is TGTGCCAGCAGTTCTAGGTACAATGAGCAGTTCTTC. It yields the protein CASSSRYNEQFF.

Comment on this clonotype: The germline gene is not matched at one end of the junction; a read error may be the cause. This chain connects TRBV11-2 to TRBJ2-1; 10 bases line up with TRBD2. This CDR3 is 17 amino acids long. Germline loops: CDR1 SGHAT, CDR2 FQNNGV. DNA for the CDR3: TGTGCCAGAAGCTTATTTATAGGAGCGGGAGGGTTCAATGAGCAGTTCTTC. Amino acids: CARSLFIGAGGFNEQFF.

A word on this clonotype: A much larger clone differs by one base, so this may be a read error. The chain joins TRBV6-1 to TRBJ2-5; 7 nucleotides agree with TRBD1. This CDR3 has 14 amino acids. V dropped 6 bases and J dropped 7; count of bases not matched to a gene: 11. Germline V CDR1 and CDR2: MNHNS, SASEGT. The CDR3 bases are TGTGCCAGCAGACCAACCGGGACAGCGTTGACCCAGTACTTC. Translating it yields CASRPTGTALTQYF.

The rearrangement links TRBV29-1 to TRBJ2-2; no clear D gene. Trimming cost V 2 bases and J 4 bases, with 8 bases left between them. Per the germline V gene, CDR1 is SQVTM and CDR2 is ANQGSEA. The CDR3 extends over 13 amino acids. The DNA for the CDR3 is TGCAGCGTTGAATCCGTAAGCACCGGGGAGCTGTTTTTT. This translates into CSVESVSTGELFF.

This clonotype was seen a handful of times. The chain links TRBV2 to TRBJ1-3; no reliable D call. In germline, CDR1 is SNHLY, CDR2 FYNNEI. CDR3 size: 13 residues. V shed 7 bases and J shed 0 bases, with 7 bases lying between them. CDR3 sequence (DNA): TGTGCCAGCACTACAAACTCTGGAAACACCATATATTTT. It specifies CASTTNSGNTIYF.

This clonotype was observed a single time. Just one base apart from a much larger clone, this may be a read error. CDR3 sequence reads: CSARPLTGTTYEQYF. The CDR3 DNA follows: TGCAGTGCTAGGCCCTTGACGGGAACTACCTACGAGCAGTACTTC. The V and J genes are TRBV20-1 and TRBJ2-7, with D possibly matching TRBD2 (5 bases). Per the germline V gene, CDR1 is DFQATT and CDR2 is SNEGSKA (reference sequence). V was trimmed by 3 bases and J by 2 bases, leaving 17 bases between them. The CDR3 has 15 amino acids.

This clonotype has at least ten counts. The chain is built from TRBV7-2 and TRBJ1-1; no clear D. Germline-derived CDR1 and CDR2 are SGHTA and FQGNSA. The CDR3 contains 14 residues. Trimming cost V 5 bases and J 7 bases, with 17 bases left between them. CDR3 bases: TGTGCCAGCAGCCGTGACTGGCAGCGAGGTGAAGCTTTCTTT. Translation: CASSRDWQRGEAFF.